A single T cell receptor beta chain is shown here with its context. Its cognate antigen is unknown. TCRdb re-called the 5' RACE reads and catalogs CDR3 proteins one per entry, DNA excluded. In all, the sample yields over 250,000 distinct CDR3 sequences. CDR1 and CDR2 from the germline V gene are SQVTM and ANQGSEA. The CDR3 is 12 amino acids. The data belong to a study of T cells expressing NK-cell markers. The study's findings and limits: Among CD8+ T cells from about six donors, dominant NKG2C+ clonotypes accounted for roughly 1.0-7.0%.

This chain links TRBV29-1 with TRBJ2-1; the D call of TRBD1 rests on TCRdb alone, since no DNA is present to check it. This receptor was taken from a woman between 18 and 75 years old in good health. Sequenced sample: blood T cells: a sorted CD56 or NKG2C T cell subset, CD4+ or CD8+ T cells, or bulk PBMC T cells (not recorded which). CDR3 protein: CSAAGHRNEQFF.